This T cell receptor (beta chain) was recorded in a study of blood T cell repertoires in COVID-19 (TCRdb year 2020). Describing the broader study: The collaborator samples originated in the United States, Italy and Spain and spanned the acute and convalescent phases of COVID-19. The prospective study material was composed of cDNA or gDNA derived from T cells, B-cell-depleted T cells, or PBMCs. Subjects who had been exposed to COVID-19, were actively infected with it, or had recovered from it provided the deeply sampled blood TCRbeta repertoires that made up the dataset. A freely available public database, intended as a resource for researchers studying the immune response to SARS-CoV-2, is where the repertoires were released. The samples were drawn from the first 160 participants of the ongoing ImmuneRACE study and from some 1,300 subjects provided by 6 global collaborators. Sample metadata almost always included a de-identified subject ID, COVID-19 status, age in years and sex. Where available, HLA class I and class II types were obtained from metadata supplied by the sample provider rather than from assay-based typing. The investigation overall reported the following: Clinical and demographic metadata were provided uncurated, with the amount varying by source and participant.

A note on this clone: Its binding antigen is unknown. No qualities accompany the bases; no much larger clone lies one base away.

The immunoSEQ Assay, a bias-controlled multiplex PCR, was used to amplify TCRbeta CDR3 regions from genomic DNA. Per the original workflow: Nucleated cell counts per sample were estimated from amplification of reference gene primers within the assay. To quantify the absolute abundance of each unique TCRbeta CDR3 rearrangement, sequence reads were collapsed and filtered. For each sample, productive Simpson clonality was calculated as the square root of Simpson's diversity index over productive rearrangements. The immuneACCESS repertoire file appears here via TCRdb, limited to in-frame rearrangements. These files lack a portion of the clones; in checked studies, under half of the deficit traces to unresolved V genes, and the cause of the others is not known. The DNA was the basis for D and trimming; V, J and clone size are from that table. For this sample there are 95,000 to 150,000 clones; 65% to 90% appear just once. In total, the top ten clones hold around 9.9% of the sample.

Collaborating institutions collected whole blood in K2EDTA tubes following their own protocols. For TCRbeta analysis, collaborator samples were shipped as frozen whole blood, as isolated PBMCs, or as DNA extracted from either sample type. The V end loses 0 bases and the J end loses 4 bases, and a stretch of 12 bases separates them. The germline V gene (reference sequence) yields GTSNPN for CDR1 and SVGIG for CDR2. The CDR3 contains 14 residues, cysteine and phenylalanine counted. Only the CDR3 portion is preserved as DNA: 42 bases, with reading frame beginning at the first base. The TCR originated in a man aged 80 or over with acute or convalescent COVID-19. The sequence joins TRBV30 to TRBJ1-1, with no confident D gene call. Sample: peripheral blood. The CDR3 protein sequence reads: CAWSVAGFGTEAFF. The nucleotide sequence reads TGTGCCTGGAGTGTAGCGGGTTTCGGCACTGAAGCTTTCTTT.